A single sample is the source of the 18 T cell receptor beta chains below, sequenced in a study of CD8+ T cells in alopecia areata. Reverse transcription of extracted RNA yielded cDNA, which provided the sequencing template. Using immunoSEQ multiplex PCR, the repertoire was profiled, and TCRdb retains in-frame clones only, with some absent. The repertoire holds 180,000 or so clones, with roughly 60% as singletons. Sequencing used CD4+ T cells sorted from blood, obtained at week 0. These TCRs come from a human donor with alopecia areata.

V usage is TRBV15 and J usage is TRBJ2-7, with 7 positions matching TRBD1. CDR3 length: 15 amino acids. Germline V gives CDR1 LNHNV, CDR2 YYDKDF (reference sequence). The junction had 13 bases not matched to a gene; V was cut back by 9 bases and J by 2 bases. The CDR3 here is CATNAPGTEPYEQYF. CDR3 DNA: TGTGCCACAAACGCGCCCGGGACAGAACCCTACGAGCAGTACTTC.

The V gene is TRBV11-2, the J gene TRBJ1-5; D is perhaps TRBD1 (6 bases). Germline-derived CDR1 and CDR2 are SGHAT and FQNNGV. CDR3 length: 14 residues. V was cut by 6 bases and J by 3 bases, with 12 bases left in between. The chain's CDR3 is CASSPDSYNQPQHF. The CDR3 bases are TGTGCCAGCAGTCCGGACAGCTACAATCAGCCCCAGCATTTT.

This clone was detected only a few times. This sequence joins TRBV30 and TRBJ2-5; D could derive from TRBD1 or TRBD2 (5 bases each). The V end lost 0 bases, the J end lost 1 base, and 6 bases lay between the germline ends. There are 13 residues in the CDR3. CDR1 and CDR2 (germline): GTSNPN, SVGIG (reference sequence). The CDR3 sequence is CAWSVGTQETQYF. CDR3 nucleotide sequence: TGTGCCTGGAGTGTAGGGACCCAAGAGACCCAGTACTTC.

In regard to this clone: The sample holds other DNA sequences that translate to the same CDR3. CDR3 sequence: CASSEAGGTDTQYF. The CDR3 bases are TGTGCCAGCAGTGAAGCGGGGGGAACAGATACGCAGTATTTT. This chain connects TRBV25-1 to TRBJ2-3, with 8 bases lining up with TRBD2. Germline assignment: CDR1 MGHDK and CDR2 SYGVNS. CDR3 length: 14 amino acids. Trimming took 2 bases from V and 3 from J; bases not matched to a gene: 1.

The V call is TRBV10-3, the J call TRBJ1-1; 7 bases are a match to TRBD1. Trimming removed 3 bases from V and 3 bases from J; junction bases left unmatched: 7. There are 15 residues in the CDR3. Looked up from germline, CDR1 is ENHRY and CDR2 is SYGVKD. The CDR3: CAISDARTGDTEAFF. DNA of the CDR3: TGTGCCATCAGTGACGCCCGAACAGGGGACACTGAAGCTTTCTTT.

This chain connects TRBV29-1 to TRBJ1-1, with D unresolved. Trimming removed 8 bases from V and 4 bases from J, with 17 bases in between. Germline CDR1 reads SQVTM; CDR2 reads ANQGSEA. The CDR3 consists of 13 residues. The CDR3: CSPIAPGSTEAFF. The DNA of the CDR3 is TGCAGCCCCATAGCCCCGGGGAGCACTGAAGCTTTCTTT.

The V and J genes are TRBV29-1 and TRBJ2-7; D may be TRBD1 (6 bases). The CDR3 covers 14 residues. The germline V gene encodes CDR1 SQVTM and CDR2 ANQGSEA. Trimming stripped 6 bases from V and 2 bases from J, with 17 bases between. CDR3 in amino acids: CSVIIQGRPYEQYF. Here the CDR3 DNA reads TGCAGCGTCATAATACAGGGTCGCCCCTACGAGCAGTACTTC.

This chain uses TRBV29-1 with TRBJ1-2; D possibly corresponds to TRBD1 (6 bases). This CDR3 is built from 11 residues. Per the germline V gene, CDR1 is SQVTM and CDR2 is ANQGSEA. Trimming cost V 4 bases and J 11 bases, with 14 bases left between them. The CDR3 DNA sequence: TGCAGCGTTGGGGACACCAACTTATACACCTTC. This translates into CSVGDTNLYTF.

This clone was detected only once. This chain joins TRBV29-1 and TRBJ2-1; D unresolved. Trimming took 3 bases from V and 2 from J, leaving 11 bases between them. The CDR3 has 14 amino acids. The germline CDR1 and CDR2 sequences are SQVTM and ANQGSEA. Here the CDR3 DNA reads TGCAGCGTTGAGTTCCCCCCGGCCTACAATGAGCAGTTCTTC. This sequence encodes CSVEFPPAYNEQFF.

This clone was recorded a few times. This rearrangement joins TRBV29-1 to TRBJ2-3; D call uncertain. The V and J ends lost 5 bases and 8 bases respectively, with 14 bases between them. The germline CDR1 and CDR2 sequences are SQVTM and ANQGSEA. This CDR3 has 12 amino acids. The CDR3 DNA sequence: TGCAGCGTTATTAGTAAGGGTGGTACGCAGTATTTT. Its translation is CSVISKGGTQYF.

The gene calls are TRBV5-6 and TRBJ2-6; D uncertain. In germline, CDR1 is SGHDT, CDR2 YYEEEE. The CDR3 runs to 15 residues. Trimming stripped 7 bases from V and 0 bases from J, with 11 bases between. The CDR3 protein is CASGSPDSGANVLTF. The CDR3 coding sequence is TGTGCCAGCGGCTCGCCCGACTCTGGGGCCAACGTCCTGACTTTC. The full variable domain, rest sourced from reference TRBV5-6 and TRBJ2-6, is DAGVTQSPTHLIKTRGQQVTLRCSPKSGHDTVSWYQQALGQGPQFIFQYYEEEERQRGNFPDRFSGHQFPNYSSELNVNALLLGDSALYLCASGSPDSGANVLTFGAGSRLTVL.

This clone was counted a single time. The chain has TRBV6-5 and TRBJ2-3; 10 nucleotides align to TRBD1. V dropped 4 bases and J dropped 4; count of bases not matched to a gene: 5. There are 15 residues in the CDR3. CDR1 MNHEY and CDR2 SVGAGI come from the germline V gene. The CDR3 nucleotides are TGTGCCAGCAGTTGGACAGGGGGTCGCCCAGATACGCAGTATTTT. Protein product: CASSWTGGRPDTQYF.

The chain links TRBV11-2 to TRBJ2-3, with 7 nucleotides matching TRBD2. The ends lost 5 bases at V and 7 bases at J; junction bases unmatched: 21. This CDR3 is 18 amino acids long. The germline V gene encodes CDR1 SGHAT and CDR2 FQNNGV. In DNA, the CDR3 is TGTGCCAGCAGCCCCCTAGGCGGGGGATATAGAAGCCCGCATACGCAGTATTTT. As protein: CASSPLGGGYRSPHTQYF.

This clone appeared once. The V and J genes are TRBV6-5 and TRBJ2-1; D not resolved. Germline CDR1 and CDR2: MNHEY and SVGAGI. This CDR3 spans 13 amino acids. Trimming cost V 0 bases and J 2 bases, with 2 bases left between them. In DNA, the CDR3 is TGTGCCAGCAGTTACTCTACCTACAATGAGCAGTTCTTC. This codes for CASSYSTYNEQFF.

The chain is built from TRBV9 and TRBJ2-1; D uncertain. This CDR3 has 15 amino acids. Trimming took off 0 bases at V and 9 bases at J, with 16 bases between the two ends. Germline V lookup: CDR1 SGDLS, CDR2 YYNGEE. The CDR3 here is CASSVGSEPWSEQFF. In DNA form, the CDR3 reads TGTGCCAGCAGCGTAGGTTCGGAGCCTTGGTCTGAGCAGTTCTTC.

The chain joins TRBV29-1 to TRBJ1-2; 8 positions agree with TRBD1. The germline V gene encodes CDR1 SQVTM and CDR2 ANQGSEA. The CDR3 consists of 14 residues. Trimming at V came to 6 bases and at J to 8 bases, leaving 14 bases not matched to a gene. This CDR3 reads CSVIELLTGEGYTF. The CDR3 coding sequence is TGCAGCGTAATAGAACTCTTGACAGGGGAAGGCTACACCTTC.

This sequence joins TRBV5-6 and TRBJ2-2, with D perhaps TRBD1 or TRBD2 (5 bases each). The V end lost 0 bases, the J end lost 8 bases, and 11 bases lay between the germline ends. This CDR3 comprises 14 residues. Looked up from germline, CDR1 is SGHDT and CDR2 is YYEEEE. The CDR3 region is CASSLGQGEGELFF. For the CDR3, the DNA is TGTGCCAGCAGCTTGGGGCAGGGAGAGGGGGAGCTGTTTTTT.

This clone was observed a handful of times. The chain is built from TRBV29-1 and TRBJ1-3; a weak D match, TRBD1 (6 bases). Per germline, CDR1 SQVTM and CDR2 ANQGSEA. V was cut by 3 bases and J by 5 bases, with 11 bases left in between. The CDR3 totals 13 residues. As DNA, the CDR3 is TGCAGCGTTGAGGGCCAGGGGCGAAACACCATATATTTT. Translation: CSVEGQGRNTIYF.